The 25 T cell receptor beta chains reported below all come from one sample, sequenced in a study of T-cell reconstitution after alpha-beta-depleted transplantation in children. This sample's TCRbeta library carried unique molecular identifier barcodes. TCRdb passed the PCR reads through MiXCR, listing each CDR3 protein once. The table lists around 500,000 distinct CDR3 sequences, 23% of them singletons. Source: PBMCs, mostly from graft donor cells, taken 360 days after TCRalphabeta/CD19-depleted stem cell transplant. The receptors shown here come from a boy in the first two years of life who had a stem cell transplant for acute myeloid leukemia, so the T cells may come from the graft donor.

This clonotype was counted many times. This chain joins TRBV4-2 and TRBJ2-2; tentatively, D is TRBD1 or TRBD2 (5 bases each). V was cut by 0 bases and J by 4 bases, with 15 bases left in between. The CDR3 runs to 17 residues. In germline, CDR1 is LGHNA, CDR2 YNFKEQ. This CDR3 is CASSQDRGWGSTGELFF. The CDR3 nucleotides read TGTGCCAGCAGCCAAGATCGCGGTTGGGGGAGCACCGGGGAGCTGTTTTTT.

This clonotype was seen at least ten times. CDR3 DNA: TGCAGTGCCGGCCGTGAGCAGTTCTTC. Translation gives CSAGREQFF. This chain joins TRBV20-1 and TRBJ2-1; D remains ambiguous. There are 9 residues in the CDR3. Trimming pared 6 bases from V and 9 bases from J, leaving 6 bases between. Germline V gene sequence: CDR1 DFQATT, CDR2 SNEGSKA (reference sequence).

Concerning this clonotype: Germline is not matched at one junction end, which may reflect a read error. The chain employs TRBV29-1 and TRBJ2-5, with 11 bases lining up with TRBD2. The CDR3 consists of 15 residues. CDR1 is SQVTM and CDR2 is ANQGSEA in the germline V gene. The DNA for the CDR3 is TGCGGCGTTGAGACTAGCGGGGAGGTACGGGAGACCCAGTACTTC. Its translation: CGVETSGEVRETQYF.

The chain combines TRBV12-3 or TRBV12-4 with TRBJ1-1; unclear D gene. The CDR3 totals 11 residues. The V gene lost 3 bases and the J gene lost 10 bases, with 9 bases spanning the gap. This CDR3 reads CASSFGTRAFF. In DNA, the CDR3 is TGTGCCAGCAGTTTTGGTACGCGAGCTTTCTTT.

This clonotype occurred many times. The V and J genes are TRBV29-1 and TRBJ1-1; TRBD1 matches 7 bases. This CDR3 spans 14 amino acids. Trimming cost V 6 bases and J 5 bases; bases outside gene matches: 12. Germline-derived CDR1 and CDR2 are SQVTM and ANQGSEA. CDR3 coding DNA: TGCAGCGTCCAAAGGCGGCAGGGGGTAACTGAAGCTTTCTTT. Its protein is CSVQRRQGVTEAFF.

This CDR3 is CASSLWGATDTQYF. CDR3 DNA: TGCGCCAGCAGCTTGTGGGGGGCCACAGATACGCAGTATTTT. This chain joins TRBV5-1 and TRBJ2-3; TRBD1 or TRBD2 may be the D gene (6 bases each). V lost 1 base, J lost 2 bases, and 8 bases lay in between. The CDR3 runs 14 residues. In germline, CDR1 is SGHRS, CDR2 YFSETQ.

This clonotype showed up just a few times. CDR3 in DNA: TGCAGTGCTAGAGATACCCTCGGGGGTGTCGGCACAGATACGCAGTATTTT. Translation gives CSARDTLGGVGTDTQYF. The rearrangement joins TRBV20-1 to TRBJ2-3, with D tentatively TRBD2 (6 bases). Germline loops: CDR1 DFQATT, CDR2 SNEGSKA (reference sequence). Trimming shortened V by 0 bases and J by 1 base, and 17 bases separated the two germline ends. The CDR3 runs to 17 residues.

Only a few counts were recorded for this clonotype. The chain links TRBV20-1 to TRBJ2-4; the match to TRBD1 covers 11 bases. The germline V gene encodes CDR1 DFQATT and CDR2 SNEGSKA (reference sequence). V lost 3 bases and J lost 3; bases outside the gene matches: 25. The CDR3 is 22 amino acids. The CDR3 nucleotides are TGCAGTGCTAGGCCATTACGGTCCGGACAGGGGGCGCGTTGGTACAACAAAAACATTCAGTACTTC. It codes for CSARPLRSGQGARWYNKNIQYF.

This clonotype was counted between two and nine times. V usage is TRBV9 and J usage is TRBJ2-5, with D perhaps TRBD1 or TRBD2 (5 bases each). CDR3 length: 17 amino acids. The V end was cut by 0 bases, the J end by 2 bases, with 17 bases between. Germline CDR1 reads SGDLS; CDR2 reads YYNGEE. The DNA of the CDR3 is TGTGCCAGCAGCGTAGCCGGCCAGTCTTGGGGGCAAGAGACCCAGTACTTC. Protein: CASSVAGQSWGQETQYF.

The chain uses TRBV6-1 and TRBJ2-3, with 7 bases identical to TRBD1. The germline CDR1 and CDR2 sequences are MNHNS and SASEGT. This CDR3 comprises 14 residues. J gave up 2 bases and V 6 bases, and 5 bases lay outside the gene matches. CDR3 bases: TGTGCCAGCAGGAAGACAGGGACCACAGATACGCAGTATTTT. Its protein is CASRKTGTTDTQYF.

This clonotype was recorded only once. V and J are TRBV21-1 and TRBJ2-5; the tabulated D call, TRBD1, remains unverified against the DNA. TRBV21-1 constitutes a pseudogene. This CDR3 has 12 residues. CDR3 protein: CASYRPQETQYF. In nucleotides, the CDR3 is TGTGCCAGCTACAGGCCCCAAGAGACCCAGTACTTC.

The chain has TRBV5-5 and TRBJ2-5; no reliable D call. V shed 2 bases and J shed 5 bases, with 10 bases lying between them. Germline values: CDR1 SGHKS, CDR2 YYEKEE (reference sequence). This CDR3 is 13 amino acids long. The CDR3 spells CASSLVWRETQYF. The CDR3 DNA reads as TGTGCCAGCAGCTTAGTTTGGCGGGAGACCCAGTACTTC.

This clonotype was seen a handful of times. This rearrangement joins TRBV6-2 or TRBV6-3 to TRBJ2-7; TRBD1 aligns across 7 bases. Germline CDR1 reads MNHEY; CDR2 reads SVGEGT. Unmatched junction bases numbered 10, after V lost 7 bases and J lost 4 bases. CDR3 length: 14 amino acids. Here the CDR3 reads CASMVKGQRYEQYF. CDR3 sequence (DNA): TGTGCCAGCATGGTTAAGGGACAGCGTTACGAGCAGTACTTC.

This clonotype was recorded many times. The chain links TRBV28 to TRBJ2-7; maybe TRBD1 (6 bases). The CDR3 totals 13 residues. Germline loops: CDR1 MDHEN, CDR2 SYDVKM. Trimming pared 6 bases from V and 5 bases from J, leaving 14 bases between. The CDR3 region is CASRAQGYDEQYV. The CDR3 coding sequence is TGTGCCAGCAGGGCACAGGGATACGACGAGCAGTACGTC.

The chain couples TRBV5-8 to TRBJ2-6; 8 nucleotides match TRBD1. Germline V gene data show CDR1 as SGHTS and CDR2 as YDEGEE. The CDR3 totals 16 residues. Trimming at V came to 5 bases and at J to 0 bases, leaving 4 bases not matched to a gene. CDR3 protein: CASRRDRSSGANVLTF. The CDR3 DNA reads as TGTGCCAGCAGGCGGGACAGGAGCTCTGGGGCCAACGTCCTGACTTTC.

Only a few counts were recorded for this clonotype. The genes are TRBV7-9 and TRBJ2-3, with D unresolved. Trimming shortened V by 0 bases and J by 4 bases, and 14 bases separated the two germline ends. This CDR3 contains 16 residues. Germline lookup yields CDR1 SEHNR and CDR2 FQNEAQ (reference sequence). The CDR3 nucleotides read TGTGCCAGCAGCTTAGCGAGAGGTCCCGTCTCAGATACGCAGTATTTT. Its protein product is CASSLARGPVSDTQYF. Full variable domain (missing parts from reference TRBV7-9 and TRBJ2-3): DTGVSQNPRHKITKRGQNVTFRCDPISEHNRLYWYRQTLGQGPEFLTYFQNEAQLEKSRLLSDRFSAERPKGSFSTLEIQRTEQGDSAMYLCASSLARGPVSDTQYFGPGTRLTVL.

This clonotype was detected ten times or more. This chain connects TRBV12-3 or TRBV12-4 to TRBJ2-1, with TRBD1 matching over 10 bases. The CDR3 is 13 residues long. After removal of 4 bases from V and 9 bases from J, the junction contained 3 bases not matched to a gene. The CDR3 loop reads CASSSTGGVEQFF. The CDR3 region has the DNA TGTGCCAGCAGTTCGACAGGGGGCGTTGAGCAGTTCTTC.

The chain links TRBV6-1 to TRBJ2-1, with 8 nucleotides matching TRBD2. CDR1 and CDR2 from the germline V gene are MNHNS and SASEGT. With V trimmed by 8 bases and J by 2 bases, 5 bases remained unmatched. The CDR3 has 14 residues. DNA for the CDR3: TGTGCCAGCTGCTATAGCGGGGCCTACAATGAGCAGTTCTTC. This sequence encodes CASCYSGAYNEQFF.

J is TRBJ2-7 and V is TRBV5-5; 8 nucleotides line up with TRBD1. This CDR3 is built from 13 residues. The V gene's germline CDR1 is SGHKS and CDR2 YYEKEE (reference sequence). V shed 6 bases and J 5 bases; nucleotides not matched to a gene: 7. CDR3 in amino acids: CASKRTGFHEQYF. The CDR3 DNA reads TGTGCCAGCAAGCGGACAGGGTTTCACGAGCAGTACTTC.

The chain recombines TRBV2 with TRBJ1-5; D ambiguous. The CDR3 length is 13 residues. Per germline, CDR1 SNHLY and CDR2 FYNNEI. V dropped 6 bases and J dropped 1 base, with 7 bases sitting between them. The CDR3 region is CASRVDSNQPQHF. The CDR3 coding sequence is TGTGCCAGCAGAGTGGACAGCAATCAGCCCCAGCATTTT.

The chain uses TRBV10-3 and TRBJ2-1; 7 bases are shared with TRBD1. Germline CDR1 reads ENHRY; CDR2 reads SYGVKD. The CDR3 totals 14 residues. Germline trimming cut 4 bases from V and 3 bases from J; bases unmatched to any gene: 3. The CDR3 loop is CAISGQGLYNEQFF. The CDR3 DNA is TGTGCCATCAGTGGACAGGGTCTCTACAATGAGCAGTTCTTC.

This rearrangement joins TRBV15 to TRBJ2-2, with a weak D call TRBD1 (6 bases). The CDR3 sequence is 16 residues long. Between the trimmed V and J ends, which lost 3 bases and 6 bases, there was a span of 17 bases. CDR1 is LNHNV and CDR2 is YYDKDF in the germline V gene (reference sequence). Here the CDR3 reads CATSRSFRDIAGELFF. CDR3 in DNA: TGTGCCACCAGCAGGAGTTTCCGGGACATCGCCGGGGAGCTGTTTTTT. Combining the CDR3 with reference TRBV15 and TRBJ2-2 gives the whole variable domain DAMVIQNPRYQVTQFGKPVTLSCSQTLNHNVMYWYQQKSSQAPKLLFHYYDKDFNNEADTPDNFQSRRPNTSFCFLDIRSPGLGDTAMYLCATSRSFRDIAGELFFGEGSRLTVL.

The chain couples TRBV6-5 to TRBJ2-1, with TRBD1 as a possible D gene (5 bases). Trimming pared 0 bases from V and 5 bases from J, leaving 14 bases between. Germline V lookup: CDR1 MNHEY, CDR2 SVGAGI. This CDR3 has 16 amino acids. The CDR3 here is CASSYSFGHINNEQFF. The CDR3 coding sequence is TGTGCCAGCAGTTACTCCTTCGGACATATCAACAATGAGCAGTTCTTC.

The chain has TRBV27 and TRBJ2-3; 7 bases line up with TRBD2. Unmatched junction bases numbered 7, after V lost 2 bases and J lost 2 bases. CDR3 length: 16 residues. Germline loops: CDR1 MNHEY, CDR2 SMNVEV (reference sequence). CDR3 sequence (DNA): TGTGCCAGCAGTTTAAGCTTCGGGGGGATCACAGATACGCAGTATTTT. This translates into CASSLSFGGITDTQYF.

This clonotype has at least ten counts. The chain employs TRBV20-1 and TRBJ2-2; D is ambiguous. CDR3 size: 13 residues. V was trimmed by 3 bases and J by 2 bases, leaving 7 bases between them. Germline CDR1 DFQATT, CDR2 SNEGSKA (reference sequence). In nucleotides, the CDR3 is TGCAGTGCTAGTCCCGTAAACACCGGGGAGCTGTTTTTT. This sequence encodes CSASPVNTGELFF.